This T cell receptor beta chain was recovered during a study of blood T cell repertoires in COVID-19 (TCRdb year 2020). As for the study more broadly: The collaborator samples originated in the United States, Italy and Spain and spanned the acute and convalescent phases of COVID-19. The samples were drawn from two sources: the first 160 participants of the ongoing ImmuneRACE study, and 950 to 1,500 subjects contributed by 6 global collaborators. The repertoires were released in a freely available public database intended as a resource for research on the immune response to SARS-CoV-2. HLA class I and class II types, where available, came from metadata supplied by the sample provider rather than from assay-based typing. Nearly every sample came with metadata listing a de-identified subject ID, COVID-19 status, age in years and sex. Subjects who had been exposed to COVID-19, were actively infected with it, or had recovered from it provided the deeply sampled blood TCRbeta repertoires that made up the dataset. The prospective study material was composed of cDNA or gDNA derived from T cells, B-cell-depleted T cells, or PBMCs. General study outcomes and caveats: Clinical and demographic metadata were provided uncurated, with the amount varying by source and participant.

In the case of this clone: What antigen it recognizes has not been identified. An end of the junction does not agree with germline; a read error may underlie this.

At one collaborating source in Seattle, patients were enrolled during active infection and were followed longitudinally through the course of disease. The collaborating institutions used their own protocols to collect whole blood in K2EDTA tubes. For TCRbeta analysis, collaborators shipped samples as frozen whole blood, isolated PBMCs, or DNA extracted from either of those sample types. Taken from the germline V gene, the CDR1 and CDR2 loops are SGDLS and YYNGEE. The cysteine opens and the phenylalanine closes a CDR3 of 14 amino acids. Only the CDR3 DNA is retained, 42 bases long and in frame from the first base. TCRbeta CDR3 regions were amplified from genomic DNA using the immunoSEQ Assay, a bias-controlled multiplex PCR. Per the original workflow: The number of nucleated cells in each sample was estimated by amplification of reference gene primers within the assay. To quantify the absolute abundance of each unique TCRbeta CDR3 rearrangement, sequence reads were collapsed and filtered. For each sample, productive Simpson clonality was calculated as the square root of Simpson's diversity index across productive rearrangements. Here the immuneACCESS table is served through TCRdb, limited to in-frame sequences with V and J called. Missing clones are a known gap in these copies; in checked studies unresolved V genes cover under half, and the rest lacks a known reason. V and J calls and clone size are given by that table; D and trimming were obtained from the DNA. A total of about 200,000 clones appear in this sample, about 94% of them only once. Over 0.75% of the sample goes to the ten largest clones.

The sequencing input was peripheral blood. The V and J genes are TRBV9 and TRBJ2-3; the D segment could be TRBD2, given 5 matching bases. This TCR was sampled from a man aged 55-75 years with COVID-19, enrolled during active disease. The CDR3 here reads CASSVAASRDTQYF. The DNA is TGTGCCAGCAGCGTAGCGGCTAGCAGAGATACGCAGTATTTT.